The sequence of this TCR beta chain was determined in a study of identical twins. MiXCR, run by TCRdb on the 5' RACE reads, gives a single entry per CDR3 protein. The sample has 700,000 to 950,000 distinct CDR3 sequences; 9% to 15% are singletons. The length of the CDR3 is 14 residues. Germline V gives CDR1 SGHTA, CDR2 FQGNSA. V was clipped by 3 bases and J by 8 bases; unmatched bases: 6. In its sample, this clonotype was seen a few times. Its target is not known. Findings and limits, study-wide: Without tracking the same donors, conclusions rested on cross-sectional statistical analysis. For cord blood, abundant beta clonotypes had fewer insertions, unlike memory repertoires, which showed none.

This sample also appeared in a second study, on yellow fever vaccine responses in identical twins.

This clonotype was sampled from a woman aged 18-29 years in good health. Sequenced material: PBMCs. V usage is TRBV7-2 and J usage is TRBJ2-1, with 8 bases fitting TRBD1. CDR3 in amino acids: CASSFDRGRDEQFF. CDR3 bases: TGTGCCAGCAGCTTTGACAGGGGTCGGGATGAGCAGTTCTTC.